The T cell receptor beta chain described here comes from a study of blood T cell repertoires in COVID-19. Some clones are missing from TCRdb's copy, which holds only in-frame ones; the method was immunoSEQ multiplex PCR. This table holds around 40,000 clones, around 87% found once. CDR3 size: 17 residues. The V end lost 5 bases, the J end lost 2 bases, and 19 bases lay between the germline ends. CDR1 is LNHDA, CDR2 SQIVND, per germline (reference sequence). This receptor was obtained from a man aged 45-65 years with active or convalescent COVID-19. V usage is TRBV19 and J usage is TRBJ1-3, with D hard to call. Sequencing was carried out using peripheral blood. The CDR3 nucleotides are TGTGCCAGTAGTCCAAACCTGGTACGAGCAACTGGAAACACCATATATTTT. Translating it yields CASSPNLVRATGNTIYF.